These T cell receptor beta chains were read from a single sample in a study of post-analysis software for immune sequencing data. TCRdb reanalysed the PCR reads using MiXCR and keeps one entry per CDR3 protein. There are hundreds of thousands of distinct CDR3 sequences in the sample; 59% occur only once, and roughly 12% lies in the top ten. The sequencing input was blood. All receptors derive from a girl aged 2 to 9 with multiple sclerosis. The CDR3 runs from the conserved cysteine through the conserved F or W. Each record gives: D gene, V gene, J gene, CDR3 length, clone size, CDR3 DNA, CDR3 protein. The D gene is left open where the match is weak. The size entry is marked missing in some rows and otherwise reads once, few, many or a size class.

D: TRBD2
V: TRBV5-5
J: TRBJ2-5
length: 15
size: -
DNA: TGTGCCAGCAGTCCCGGGACTAGCCTCGAATATGAGCAGTACTTC
CDR3: CASSPGTSLEYEQYF

D: TRBD2
V: TRBV20-1
J: TRBJ2-3
length: 14
size: -
DNA: TGCAGTGCTAGAGCGGGGGGGACCACAGATACGCAGTATTTT
CDR3: CSARAGGTTDTQYF

D: TRBD2
V: TRBV10-1
J: TRBJ2-5
length: 15
size: few
DNA: TGCGCCAGCAGTGACCCGACTAGCGGCCAAGAGACCCAGTACTTC
CDR3: CASSDPTSGQETQYF

D: TRBD2
V: TRBV20-1
J: TRBJ2-1
length: 12
size: -
DNA: TGCAGTCTGACTAGCGGCTACAATGAGCAGTTCTTC
CDR3: CSLTSGYNEQFF

D: TRBD1
V: TRBV9
J: TRBJ2-1
length: 15
size: -
DNA: TGTGCCAGCAGCTCAGGGGGGGGACAGGGCTATGAGCAGTTCTTC
CDR3: CASSSGGGQGYEQFF

D: -
V: TRBV7-9
J: TRBJ2-1
length: 17
size: -
DNA: TGTGCCAGCAGCTTATCTTCGGCTTTTAGCTCCTACAATGAGCAGTTCTTC
CDR3: CASSLSSAFSSYNEQFF

D: TRBD1
V: TRBV29-1
J: TRBJ1-6
length: 13
size: once
DNA: TGCAGCGCTGGGGACAGCCCCAATTCACCCCTCCACTTT
CDR3: CSAGDSPNSPLHF

D: TRBD1
V: TRBV20-1
J: TRBJ1-4
length: 15
size: -
DNA: TGCAGTGCTACCTCTGGACAGGGAGGATGGGAAAAACGGTTTTTT
CDR3: CSATSGQGGWEKRFF

D: TRBD2
V: TRBV7-3
J: TRBJ2-5
length: 14
size: -
DNA: TGTGCCAGCAGCCCGACTAGCGGGGGCCTGGAGCAGTACTTC
CDR3: CASSPTSGGLEQYF

D: TRBD2
V: TRBV29-1
J: TRBJ2-5
length: 12
size: -
DNA: TGCAGCGTTCTCGCGGGGGGCGAGACCCAGTACTTC
CDR3: CSVLAGGETQYF

D: -
V: TRBV5-1
J: TRBJ2-2
length: 17
size: -
DNA: TGCGCCAGCAGCTTGGAGGCAGCCCAGTACCTGACCGGGGAGCTGTTTTTT
CDR3: CASSLEAAQYLTGELFF

D: TRBD2
V: TRBV29-1
J: TRBJ2-3
length: 13
size: -
DNA: TGCAGCGTTACTAGCGGGGGATCTGATACGCAGTATTTT
CDR3: CSVTSGGSDTQYF

D: TRBD1
V: TRBV5-1
J: TRBJ2-3
length: 14
size: -
DNA: TGCGCCAGCAGCCGACAGGGTTCAGGAGATACGCAGTATTTT
CDR3: CASSRQGSGDTQYF

D: TRBD2
V: TRBV6-5
J: TRBJ2-1
length: 15
size: -
DNA: TGTGCCAGCAGTCCTCAGGGAGGGCTGGGGAATGAGCAGTTCTTC
CDR3: CASSPQGGLGNEQFF

D: -
V: TRBV7-2
J: TRBJ2-4
length: 14
size: few
DNA: TGTGCCAGCACCCTTAGAGGGGTGGGAAACATTCAGTACTTC
CDR3: CASTLRGVGNIQYF

D: -
V: TRBV5-5
J: TRBJ2-5
length: 13
size: -
DNA: TGTGCCTCCGACCCTCAGGGTTTTGAGACCCAGTACTTC
CDR3: CASDPQGFETQYF

D: -
V: TRBV27
J: TRBJ2-1
length: 19
size: -
DNA: TGTGCCAGCAAAACCCGGGACAGGAGCGGGAGCTTCGGGTTTGATGAGCAGTTCTTC
CDR3: CASKTRDRSGSFGFDEQFF

D: -
V: TRBV7-2
J: TRBJ2-5
length: 15
size: -
DNA: TGTGCCAGCAGAGCCGACGGGGGGCGCGGAGAGACCCAGTACTTC
CDR3: CASRADGGRGETQYF

D: -
V: TRBV20-1
J: TRBJ2-3
length: 13
size: -
DNA: TGCAGTGCTCCCGGGACGGACACAGATACGCAGTATTTT
CDR3: CSAPGTDTDTQYF

D: -
V: TRBV29-1
J: TRBJ2-3
length: 14
size: -
DNA: TGCAGCGTTGACCCGCTAACAGTCGGCGGTACGCAGTATTTT
CDR3: CSVDPLTVGGTQYF

D: -
V: TRBV5-1
J: TRBJ2-4
length: 15
size: -
DNA: TGCGCCAGCAGCTATAGACACCCTTCAGGGAACATTCAGTACTTC
CDR3: CASSYRHPSGNIQYF

D: -
V: TRBV6-2/TRBV6-3
J: TRBJ2-3
length: 16
size: few
DNA: TGTGCCAGCAGTTACTCGTGGGGGGATAGCACAGATACGCAGTATTTT
CDR3: CASSYSWGDSTDTQYF

D: -
V: TRBV7-2
J: TRBJ1-2
length: 13
size: -
DNA: TGTGCCAGCAGCTTAGGGGGGGGCGCTGGCTACACCTTC
CDR3: CASSLGGGAGYTF

D: -
V: TRBV4-3
J: TRBJ2-1
length: 16
size: few
DNA: TGCGCTAGCAGCCAAGCTAGACCGAGCTCCTACAATGAGCAGTTCTTC
CDR3: CASSQARPSSYNEQFF

D: TRBD1
V: TRBV5-5
J: TRBJ2-2
length: 16
size: -
DNA: TGTGCCAGCAGCTTAACAGGGGCCGCGAACACCGGGGAGCTGTTTTTT
CDR3: CASSLTGAANTGELFF

D: -
V: TRBV7-9
J: TRBJ2-3
length: 14
size: -
DNA: TGTGCCAGCAGCTTAGTCGGTAGCGGTGATACGCAGTATTTT
CDR3: CASSLVGSGDTQYF

D: TRBD1
V: TRBV5-5
J: TRBJ2-5
length: 16
size: once
DNA: TGTGCCAGCAGCTTGGTTGGGACAGGGGGCGAAGAGACCCAGTACTTC
CDR3: CASSLVGTGGEETQYF

D: TRBD2
V: TRBV20-1
J: TRBJ2-3
length: 15
size: few
DNA: TGCAGTGCTAGAGATCTAGCGGCTAGCACAGATACGCAGTATTTT
CDR3: CSARDLAASTDTQYF

D: TRBD2
V: TRBV29-1
J: TRBJ2-1
length: 14
size: -
DNA: TGCAGCGTCTCTAGCGGGGGTAACTACAATGAGCAGTTCTTC
CDR3: CSVSSGGNYNEQFF

D: TRBD1
V: TRBV6-5
J: TRBJ2-5
length: 15
size: -
DNA: TGTGCCAGCAGCCTGGGACAGATGCTCCAAGAGACCCAGTACTTC
CDR3: CASSLGQMLQETQYF

D: TRBD1
V: TRBV11-2
J: TRBJ1-2
length: 15
size: few
DNA: TGTGCCAGCAGCTTAGGCAGGGGGGGTAACTATGGCTACACCTTC
CDR3: CASSLGRGGNYGYTF

D: TRBD1
V: TRBV7-9
J: TRBJ2-5
length: 14
size: -
DNA: TGTGCCAGCAGCTCACAGGGGTTCCAAGAGACCCAGTACTTC
CDR3: CASSSQGFQETQYF

D: -
V: TRBV29-1
J: TRBJ2-3
length: 14
size: few
DNA: TGCAGCGTTGAGGATATAGGGGTTCAAGATACGCAGTATTTT
CDR3: CSVEDIGVQDTQYF

D: TRBD1
V: TRBV7-8
J: TRBJ2-1
length: 13
size: -
DNA: TGTGCCAGCAGCCCTCGGACAGGGGGTGAGCAGTTCTTC
CDR3: CASSPRTGGEQFF

D: TRBD1
V: TRBV20-1
J: TRBJ1-1
length: 15
size: -
DNA: TGCAGTGCTAGAGATCCACGACAGGGAGGGACTGAAGCTTTCTTT
CDR3: CSARDPRQGGTEAFF

D: TRBD2
V: TRBV20-1
J: TRBJ2-7
length: 17
size: -
DNA: TGCAGTGCTAGTCCGCCTAGCGGGACCAGTTCTTCCTACGAGCAGTACTTC
CDR3: CSASPPSGTSSSYEQYF

D: -
V: TRBV24-1
J: TRBJ2-3
length: 12
size: -
DNA: TGTGCCACCAGTGAGCTAGGAAGGACGCAGTATTTT
CDR3: CATSELGRTQYF

D: -
V: TRBV12-3/TRBV12-4
J: TRBJ2-5
length: 15
size: -
DNA: TGTGCCAGCAGTTTAGCGCTGGCGGTCCAAGAGACCCAGTACTTC
CDR3: CASSLALAVQETQYF

D: -
V: TRBV7-6
J: TRBJ1-5
length: 17
size: once
DNA: TGTGCCAGCAGCTTATATCGAGGTGATTATAGCAATCAGCCCCAGCATTTT
CDR3: CASSLYRGDYSNQPQHF

D: TRBD1
V: TRBV4-1
J: TRBJ1-2
length: 18
size: few
DNA: TGCGCCAGCAGCCATGCTGGGACAGGTCCTCGGGGGGGGTATGGCTACACCTTC
CDR3: CASSHAGTGPRGGYGYTF

D: TRBD1
V: TRBV29-1
J: TRBJ1-2
length: 12
size: few
DNA: TGCAGCGTCTCAGGGACAGGCGCTGGCTACACCTTC
CDR3: CSVSGTGAGYTF

D: -
V: TRBV20-1
J: TRBJ1-5
length: 14
size: -
DNA: TGCAGCACTCAACGGGGGTCGGTCGATCAGCCCCAGCATTTT
CDR3: CSTQRGSVDQPQHF

D: TRBD2
V: TRBV7-9
J: TRBJ2-1
length: 12
size: -
DNA: TGTGCCAGCAGCCCCGGGGGGTTTGAGCAGTTCTTC
CDR3: CASSPGGFEQFF

D: -
V: TRBV14
J: TRBJ2-3
length: 12
size: -
DNA: TGTGCCAGCAGCCAAAGGTCGGATACGCAGTATTTT
CDR3: CASSQRSDTQYF

D: -
V: TRBV11-2
J: TRBJ1-2
length: 14
size: once
DNA: TGTGCCAACAGCTTAGAAACAGGATCGTATGGCTACACCTTC
CDR3: CANSLETGSYGYTF

D: -
V: TRBV5-1
J: TRBJ1-4
length: 14
size: -
DNA: TGCGCCAGCACCATAAAAGTCTCTAATGAAAAACTGTTTTTT
CDR3: CASTIKVSNEKLFF

D: -
V: TRBV20-1
J: TRBJ1-2
length: 13
size: -
DNA: TGCAGTGCTAGAGATTACAGGGCAGTGGACTACACCTTC
CDR3: CSARDYRAVDYTF

D: -
V: TRBV5-1
J: TRBJ2-3
length: 14
size: once
DNA: TGCGCCAGCAGCTTGGCTGCCGATACAGATACGCAGTATTTT
CDR3: CASSLAADTDTQYF

D: -
V: TRBV28
J: TRBJ2-3
length: 11
size: few
DNA: TGTGCCAGCAGCCCCGCGAGTGCGCAGTATTTT
CDR3: CASSPASAQYF

D: -
V: TRBV25-1
J: TRBJ2-3
length: 15
size: -
DNA: TGTGCCAGCAGTGAATTTGGGCAGGACACAGATACGCAGTATTTT
CDR3: CASSEFGQDTDTQYF

D: -
V: TRBV7-9
J: TRBJ1-6
length: 12
size: few
DNA: TGTGCCAGCAGCTTAGATACTTCACCCCTCCACTTT
CDR3: CASSLDTSPLHF

D: -
V: TRBV7-2
J: TRBJ1-6
length: 14
size: -
DNA: TGTGCCAGCAGCTTAATGGGGGGGCGATCACCCCTCCACTTT
CDR3: CASSLMGGRSPLHF

D: TRBD2
V: TRBV20-1
J: TRBJ2-7
length: 17
size: -
DNA: TGCAGTGCTAGGAGAAGTCCGGGACTAGCGGACTCCTACGAGCAGTACTTC
CDR3: CSARRSPGLADSYEQYF

D: -
V: TRBV7-9
J: TRBJ1-2
length: 14
size: -
DNA: TGTGCCAGCACCCTAAACGGGGGGTCCGATGGCTACACCTTC
CDR3: CASTLNGGSDGYTF